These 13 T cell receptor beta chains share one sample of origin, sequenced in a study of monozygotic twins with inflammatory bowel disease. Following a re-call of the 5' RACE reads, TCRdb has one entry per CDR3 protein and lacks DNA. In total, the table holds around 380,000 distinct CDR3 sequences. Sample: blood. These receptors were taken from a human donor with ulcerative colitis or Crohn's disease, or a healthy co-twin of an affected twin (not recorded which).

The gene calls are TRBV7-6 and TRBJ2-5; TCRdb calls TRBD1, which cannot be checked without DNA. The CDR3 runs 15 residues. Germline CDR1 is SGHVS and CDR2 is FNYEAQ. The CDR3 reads CASSLGGRDRETQYF.

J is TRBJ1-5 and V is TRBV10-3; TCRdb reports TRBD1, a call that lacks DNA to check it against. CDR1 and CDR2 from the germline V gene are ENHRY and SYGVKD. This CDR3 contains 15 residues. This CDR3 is CAISSDSVRNQPQHF.

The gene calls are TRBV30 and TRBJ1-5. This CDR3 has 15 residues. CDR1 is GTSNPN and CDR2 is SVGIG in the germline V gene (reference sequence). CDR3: CAWSGFSHSNQPQHF.

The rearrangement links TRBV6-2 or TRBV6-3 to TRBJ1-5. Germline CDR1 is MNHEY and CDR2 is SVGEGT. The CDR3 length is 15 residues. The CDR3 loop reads CASRPVRGLNQPQHF.

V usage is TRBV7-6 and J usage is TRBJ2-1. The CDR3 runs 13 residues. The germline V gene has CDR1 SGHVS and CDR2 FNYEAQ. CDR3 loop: CASGDSSYNEQFF.

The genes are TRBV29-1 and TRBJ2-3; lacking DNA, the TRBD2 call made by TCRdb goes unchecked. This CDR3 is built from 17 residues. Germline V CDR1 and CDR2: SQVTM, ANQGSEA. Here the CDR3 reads CSVLLTRRGGLTDTQYF.

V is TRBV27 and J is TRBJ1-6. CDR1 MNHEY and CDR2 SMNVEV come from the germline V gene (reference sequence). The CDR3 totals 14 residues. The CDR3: CASSLKPNKRPLHF.

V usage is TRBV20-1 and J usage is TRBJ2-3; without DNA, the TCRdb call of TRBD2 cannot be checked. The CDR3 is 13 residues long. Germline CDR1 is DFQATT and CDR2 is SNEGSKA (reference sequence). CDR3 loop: CSAMLALTDTQYF.

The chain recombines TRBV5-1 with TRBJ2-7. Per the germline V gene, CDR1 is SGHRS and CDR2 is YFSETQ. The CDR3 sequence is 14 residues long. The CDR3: CASSSGDSSYEQYF. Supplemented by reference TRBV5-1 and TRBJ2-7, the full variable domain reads KAGVTQTPRYLIKTRGQQVTLSCSPISGHRSVSWYQQTPGQGLQFLFEYFSETQRNKGNFPGRFSGRQFSNSRSEMNVSTLELGDSALYLCASSSGDSSYEQYFGPGTRLTVT.

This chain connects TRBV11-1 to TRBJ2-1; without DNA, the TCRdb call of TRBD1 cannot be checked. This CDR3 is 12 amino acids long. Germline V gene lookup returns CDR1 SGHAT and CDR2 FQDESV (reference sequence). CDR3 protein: CASSWTVNEQFF.

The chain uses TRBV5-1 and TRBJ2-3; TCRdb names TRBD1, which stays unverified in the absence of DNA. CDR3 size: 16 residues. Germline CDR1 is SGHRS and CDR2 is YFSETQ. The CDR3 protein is CASGITGTGLTDTQYF.

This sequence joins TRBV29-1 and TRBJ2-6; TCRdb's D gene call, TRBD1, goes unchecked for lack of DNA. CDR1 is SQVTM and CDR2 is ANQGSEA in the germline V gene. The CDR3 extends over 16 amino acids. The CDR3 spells CSVLPGQGSGANVLTF.

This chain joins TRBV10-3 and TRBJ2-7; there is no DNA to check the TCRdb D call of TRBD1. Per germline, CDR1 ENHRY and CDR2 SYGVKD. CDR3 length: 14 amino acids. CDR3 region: CAITGEQGGLEQYF.